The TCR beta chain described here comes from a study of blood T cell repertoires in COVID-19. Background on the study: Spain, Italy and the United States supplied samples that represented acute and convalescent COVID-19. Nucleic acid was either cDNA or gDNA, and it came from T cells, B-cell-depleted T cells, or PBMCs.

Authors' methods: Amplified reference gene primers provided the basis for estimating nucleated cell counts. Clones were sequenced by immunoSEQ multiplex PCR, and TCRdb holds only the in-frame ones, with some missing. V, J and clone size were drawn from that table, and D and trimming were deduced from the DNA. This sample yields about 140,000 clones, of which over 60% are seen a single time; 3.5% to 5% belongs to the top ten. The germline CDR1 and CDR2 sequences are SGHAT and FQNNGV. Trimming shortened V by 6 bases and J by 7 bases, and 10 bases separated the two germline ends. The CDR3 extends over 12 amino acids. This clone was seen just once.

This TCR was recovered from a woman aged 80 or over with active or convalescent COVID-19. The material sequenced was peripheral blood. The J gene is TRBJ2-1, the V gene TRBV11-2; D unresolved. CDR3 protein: CASSSLRNEQFF. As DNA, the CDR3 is TGTGCCAGCAGTTCCCTCAGGAATGAGCAGTTCTTC.